These T cell receptor beta chains were read from a single sample in a study of lymphopenia after photon versus proton radiotherapy. Libraries were prepared by immunoSEQ multiplex PCR; TCRdb keeps only in-frame clonotypes and omits some of them. The sample lists 25,000 to 30,000 clones; 81% were seen once. The specimen comprised peripheral blood, sampled from a patient treated with photon-based radiotherapy. These receptors were obtained from a man in his forties or fifties with gastric cancer. Both conserved end residues are part of each CDR3. A D gene is named only where the DNA matches it firmly. Clone size, where shown, is once, few, many, or a class for clones that have expanded.

TRBD1 | . | TRBJ1-2 | TRBV27 | 13 | CASSTRQGQGYTF | TGTGCCAGCAGCACCAGACAGGGTCAAGGCTACACCTTC
. | medium-sized | TRBJ1-2 | TRBV15 | 16 | CATRDVRDPFNYGYTF | TGTGCCACCAGAGATGTCCGGGACCCTTTTAACTATGGCTACACCTTC
. | . | TRBJ2-5 | TRBV27 | 14 | CASSSRIKQETQYF | TGTGCCAGCAGTTCCCGAATAAAACAAGAGACCCAGTACTTC
TRBD2 | . | TRBJ2-3 | TRBV7-8 | 15 | CASSRIAGGSDTQYF | TGTGCCAGCAGCCGCATAGCGGGGGGTTCAGATACGCAGTATTTT
. | . | TRBJ2-1 | TRBV15 | 15 | CATSRGGIVSNEQFF | TGTGCCACCAGCAGAGGGGGTATCGTTTCGAATGAGCAGTTCTTC
TRBD2 | . | TRBJ2-1 | TRBV10-3 | 15 | CAIKNSGGSYNEQFF | TGTGCCATCAAGAATAGCGGGGGCTCCTACAATGAGCAGTTCTTC
. | . | TRBJ1-2 | TRBV30 | 15 | CAWNKGRGYNYGYTF | TGTGCCTGGAACAAGGGCAGGGGTTACAACTATGGCTACACCTTC
. | . | TRBJ2-1 | TRBV10-2 | 12 | CASRPDGNEQFF | TGCGCCAGCAGACCCGACGGGAATGAGCAGTTCTTC
. | . | TRBJ2-1 | TRBV27 | 14 | CASRPSGEYNEQFF | TGTGCCAGCAGACCCTCGGGGGAATACAATGAGCAGTTCTTC
. | . | TRBJ2-1 | TRBV6-5 | 13 | CASSYSRAGEQFF | TGTGCCAGCAGTTACTCCAGGGCTGGTGAGCAGTTCTTC
. | . | TRBJ1-1 | TRBV30 | 13 | CAWEREEHSEAFF | TGTGCCTGGGAAAGGGAGGAACATTCTGAAGCTTTCTTT
. | few | TRBJ1-6 | TRBV10-1 | 14 | CASSDGTVASPLHF | TGCGCCAGCAGCGATGGGACCGTTGCTTCACCCCTCCACTTT
. | . | TRBJ1-6 | TRBV10-3 | 14 | CAIRPRQDNSPLHF | TGTGCCATAAGGCCGAGACAAGATAATTCACCCCTCCACTTT
. | . | TRBJ1-1 | TRBV5-1 | 14 | CASSRTDMNTEAFF | TGCGCCAGCAGCCGGACAGATATGAACACTGAAGCTTTCTTT
. | . | TRBJ2-4 | TRBV27 | 14 | CASSLRQGLNIQYF | TGTGCCAGCAGTTTACGCCAGGGACTAAACATTCAGTACTTC
. | . | TRBJ2-3 | TRBV5-5 | 15 | CASSYRLGATDTQYF | TGTGCCAGCAGCTACCGACTCGGGGCTACAGATACGCAGTATTTT
TRBD1 | . | TRBJ2-7 | TRBV18 | 15 | CASSPFNGQGHEQYF | TGTGCCAGCTCACCATTTAATGGACAGGGGCACGAGCAGTACTTC
. | . | TRBJ1-5 | TRBV9 | 14 | CASSVAGSNQPQHF | TGTGCCAGCAGCGTTGCCGGTAGCAATCAGCCCCAGCATTTT
. | many | TRBJ1-1 | TRBV7-2 | 11 | CASSLAREAFF | TGTGCCAGCAGCTTAGCCCGCGAAGCTTTCTTT
. | . | TRBJ2-3 | TRBV6-8 | 13 | CASRGGGTDTQYF | TGTGCCAGCAGGGGAGGGGGAACAGATACGCAGTATTTT
. | . | TRBJ2-2 | TRBV15 | 13 | CATSRINTGELLF | TGTGCCACCAGCAGAATCAACACCGGGGAGCTGCTTTTT
TRBD1 | . | TRBJ1-1 | TRBV5-1 | 13 | CASSFLQGTEAFF | TGCGCCAGCAGCTTCTTACAGGGGACTGAAGCTTTCTTT
. | . | TRBJ2-5 | TRBV7-3 | 14 | CASSPVGDGETQYF | TGTGCCAGCAGCCCCGTTGGGGACGGAGAGACCCAGTACTTC
. | . | TRBJ1-1 | TRBV19 | 12 | CASSGGYTEAFF | TGTGCCAGTAGTGGTGGTTACACTGAAGCTTTCTTT
. | . | TRBJ1-2 | TRBV7-8 | 14 | CASSLVQGDYGYTF | TGTGCCAGCAGCTTAGTTCAGGGTGACTATGGCTACACCTTC
. | once | TRBJ2-7 | TRBV7-3 | 15 | CASSLVGDTSYEQYF | TGTGCCAGCAGCTTAGTTGGGGATACCTCCTACGAGCAGTACTTC